The 21 T cell receptor beta chains in this list originate from one sample, sequenced in a study of beta chain features in type 1 diabetes (dated by TCRdb to 2016 to 2018). These receptors' antigens are unknown. The investigation overall reported the following: A moderate but significant shortening of TCRB CDR3 length was observed in type 1 diabetes patients in all four CD4+ subsets.

Library preparation employed the immunoSEQ multiplex PCR assay. The High Capacity cDNA Reverse Transcription Kit was used to reverse transcribe all of the isolated RNA, meaning that expressed TCRB transcripts were what got sequenced. TCRdb re-hosts the immuneACCESS table, in-frame sequences only. Its copies lack some clones; in the studies checked, an unresolved V gene accounts for under half of them, and the cause for the rest is not known. This sample has roughly 700,000 clones in its table, and roughly 12% of those were observed once. Jointly, the top ten make up roughly 0.022% of the sample. Sequences were obtained from naive CD4+ T cells from blood. Reading the label with the study, this specimen's cell subset or site is: true naive CD4+ T cells. These receptors originate from a young man with type 1 diabetes.

This clone has a handful of counts. This chain links TRBV2 with TRBJ1-2; D call uncertain. The V and J ends lost 0 bases and 13 bases respectively, with 12 bases between them. The germline V gene has CDR1 SNHLY and CDR2 FYNNEI. The CDR3 sequence is 12 residues long. The CDR3 sequence is CASSEATTRLTF. CDR3 coding DNA: TGTGCCAGCAGTGAAGCAACGACTCGCCTCACCTTC.

The genes are TRBV30 and TRBJ1-1, with D maybe TRBD1 (6 bases). The germline CDR1 and CDR2 sequences are GTSNPN and SVGIG (reference sequence). CDR3 length: 11 amino acids. Trimming shortened V by 5 bases and J by 3 bases, and 7 bases separated the two germline ends. The CDR3 DNA follows: TGTGCCTGGCACAGGGACACTGAAGCTTTCTTT. This sequence encodes CAWHRDTEAFF. Full variable domain (rest looked up from reference TRBV30 and TRBJ1-1): SQTIHQWPATLVQPVGSPLSLECTVEGTSNPNLYWYRQAAGRGLQLLFYSVGIGQISSEVPQNLSASRPQDRQFILSSKKLLLSDSGFYLCAWHRDTEAFFGQGTRLTVV.

This clone was seen more than once but under ten times. The chain couples TRBV2 to TRBJ2-7; 9 bases are a match to TRBD1. This CDR3 spans 12 amino acids. Germline values: CDR1 SNHLY, CDR2 FYNNEI. V lost 11 bases to trimming and J lost 4 bases; unmatched junction nucleotides: 6. The CDR3 DNA sequence: TGTGCCGACGGGACAGGGTCATACGAGCAGTACTTC. As protein: CADGTGSYEQYF.

This clone was found a few times. This chain links TRBV15 with TRBJ2-1; maybe TRBD1 (5 bases). The CDR3 extends over 15 amino acids. The ends were cut back, 1 base at V and 6 bases at J, with 13 bases in the middle. Per germline, CDR1 LNHNV and CDR2 YYDKDF (reference sequence). The CDR3, as DNA: TGTGCCACCAGCAGAGTTCAGGGTAAACTCAATGAGCAGTTCTTC. Translation gives CATSRVQGKLNEQFF.

The chain recombines TRBV2 with TRBJ1-2; 7 positions agree with TRBD1. V trimming: 5 bases; J trimming: 0 bases; junction bases outside the gene matches: 6. Germline V gene data show CDR1 as SNHLY and CDR2 as FYNNEI. The CDR3 consists of 15 residues. CDR3 nucleotides: TGTGCCAGCAGTAGGGGGCAAGAAGCTAACTATGGCTACACCTTC. Amino acids: CASSRGQEANYGYTF. The full variable domain, with the rest looked up from reference TRBV2 and TRBJ1-2, is EPEVTQTPSHQVTQMGQEVILRCVPISNHLYFYWYRQILGQKVEFLVSFYNNEISEKSEIFDDQFSVERPDGSNFTLKIRSTKLEDSAMYFCASSRGQEANYGYTFGSGTRLTVV.

This clone has a handful of counts. In DNA form, the CDR3 reads TGTGCCAGCTCACCAAGACAGGAGAGCTCCTACGAGCAGTACTTC. Protein: CASSPRQESSYEQYF. V usage is TRBV18 and J usage is TRBJ2-7; D possibly corresponds to TRBD1 (6 bases). The CDR3 has 15 residues. Trimming took 2 bases from V and 0 from J, leaving 11 bases between them. CDR1 KGHSH and CDR2 LQKENI come from the germline V gene.

The CDR3 DNA sequence: TGTGCCAGCAGTTCGATTATACAGGGGCCCTATAACGAGCAGTACTTC. It encodes CASSSIIQGPYNEQYF. The V and J genes are TRBV27 and TRBJ2-7; 7 positions agree with TRBD1. The germline V gene has CDR1 MNHEY and CDR2 SMNVEV (reference sequence). This CDR3 spans 16 amino acids. Unmatched junction bases numbered 14, after V lost 4 bases and J lost 5 bases.

There are a few counts of this clone. This chain uses TRBV5-1 with TRBJ1-6; TRBD1 might be the D (6 bases). V was cut by 0 bases and J by 6 bases, with 13 bases left in between. The CDR3 is 16 amino acids. Germline V gives CDR1 SGHRS, CDR2 YFSETQ. CDR3 nucleotides: TGCGCCAGCAGCTTGGAGGCCAGGGGTGGTAATTCACCCCTCCACTTT. This gives the protein CASSLEARGGNSPLHF.

The gene calls are TRBV13 and TRBJ1-3; TRBD1 matches at 9 bases. V lost 4 bases to trimming and J lost 2 bases; unmatched junction nucleotides: 12. Germline assignment: CDR1 PRHDT and CDR2 FYEKMQ (reference sequence). The CDR3 length is 18 residues. In DNA, the CDR3 is TGTGCCAGCAGCTCCCTCCCCCGGACAGGGGTCGCTGGAAACACCATATATTTT. The encoded protein is CASSSLPRTGVAGNTIYF.

A note on this clone: The same CDR3 also results from other DNA sequences found in this sample. This chain links TRBV7-9 with TRBJ1-2, with D hard to call. This CDR3 has 14 residues. Deletions cut 1 base from V and 2 bases from J, with 8 bases between. Germline CDR1 is SEHNR and CDR2 is FQNEAQ (reference sequence). CDR3 in DNA: TGTGCCAGCAGCTTAGTTACTGGAAACTATGGCTACACCTTC. Its protein is CASSLVTGNYGYTF. The full variable domain, its missing parts supplied by reference TRBV7-9 and TRBJ1-2, is DTGVSQNPRHKITKRGQNVTFRCDPISEHNRLYWYRQTLGQGPEFLTYFQNEAQLEKSRLLSDRFSAERPKGSFSTLEIQRTEQGDSAMYLCASSLVTGNYGYTFGSGTRLTVV.

This clone occurred a few times. The chain uses TRBV28 and TRBJ2-3, with 7 bases that match TRBD1. V dropped 4 bases and J dropped 1; count of bases not matched to a gene: 2. The germline V gene has CDR1 MDHEN and CDR2 SYDVKM. This CDR3 has 14 amino acids. CDR3 sequence: CASSSTGGTDTQYF. The CDR3 DNA reads as TGTGCCAGCAGTTCCACAGGGGGCACAGATACGCAGTATTTT.

The chain has TRBV5-1 and TRBJ2-7; the D is unclear. Between the trimmed V and J ends, which lost 0 bases and 1 base, there was a span of 14 bases. This CDR3 spans 16 amino acids. CDR1 is SGHRS, CDR2 YFSETQ, per germline. CDR3 coding DNA: TGCGCCAGCAGCTTGGGGGCTGGGTTCGGATCCTACGAGCAGTACTTC. As protein: CASSLGAGFGSYEQYF.

The chain couples TRBV28 to TRBJ1-2; TRBD1 might be the D (5 bases). This CDR3 contains 14 residues. Trimming stripped 5 bases from V and 2 bases from J, with 12 bases between. CDR1 is MDHEN, CDR2 SYDVKM, per germline. DNA for the CDR3: TGTGCCAGCAGTGTCGTCGGGGACAACTATGGCTACACCTTC. This codes for CASSVVGDNYGYTF.

This clone was detected only a few times. The chain has TRBV9 and TRBJ2-2; possible D gene TRBD2, 6 bases. The germline gives CDR1 SGDLS, CDR2 YYNGEE. V was trimmed by 3 bases and J by 3 bases, leaving 12 bases between them. This CDR3 contains 15 residues. CDR3 bases: TGTGCCAGCAGCGACCGACTAGAGTACACCGGGGAGCTGTTTTTT. Protein: CASSDRLEYTGELFF.

The CDR3 DNA reads as TGTGCCGGAGGTTTGGGACAGGTCAACAATGAGCAGTTCTTC. Amino acid sequence: CAGGLGQVNNEQFF. The genes are TRBV6-1 and TRBJ2-1; 8 bases fit TRBD1. Per germline, CDR1 MNHNS and CDR2 SASEGT. This CDR3 spans 14 amino acids. The ends lost 11 bases at V and 5 bases at J; junction bases unmatched: 11.

This clone has more than one count but fewer than ten. The J gene is TRBJ2-5, the V gene TRBV28, with 9 bases aligning to TRBD1. The CDR3 is made up of 13 amino acids. V was pared by 5 bases and J by 14 bases, with 12 bases of the junction left unmatched. Germline loops: CDR1 MDHEN, CDR2 SYDVKM. The CDR3 sequence: CASSPPPGQGVYF. The DNA for the CDR3 is TGTGCCAGCAGTCCACCTCCGGGACAGGGAGTTTACTTC.

The table lists this clone with a few counts. The rearrangement uses TRBV10-3 and TRBJ2-7; D is unresolved. This CDR3 has 11 amino acids. Trimming cost V 4 bases and J 2 bases, with 3 bases left between them. Per germline, CDR1 ENHRY and CDR2 SYGVKD. The CDR3 is CAISGPYEQYF. CDR3 DNA: TGTGCCATCAGTGGCCCCTACGAGCAGTACTTC.

The genes are TRBV7-9 and TRBJ1-3, with 8 nucleotides matching TRBD1. V lost 5 bases and J lost 4; bases outside the gene matches: 7. The CDR3 has 15 amino acids. Germline V gene lookup returns CDR1 SEHNR and CDR2 FQNEAQ (reference sequence). This chain's CDR3 is CASSPRDRFGNTIYF. The CDR3 coding sequence is TGTGCCAGCAGCCCCCGGGACAGGTTCGGAAACACCATATATTTT. The full variable domain, completed using reference TRBV7-9 and TRBJ1-3, is DTGVSQNPRHKITKRGQNVTFRCDPISEHNRLYWYRQTLGQGPEFLTYFQNEAQLEKSRLLSDRFSAERPKGSFSTLEIQRTEQGDSAMYLCASSPRDRFGNTIYFGEGSWLTVV.

V usage is TRBV18 and J usage is TRBJ2-3; D is undetermined. V was shortened by 0 bases and J by 1 base, with 14 bases between the two germline ends. This CDR3 comprises 17 residues. Germline V gene lookup returns CDR1 KGHSH and CDR2 LQKENI. The CDR3 loop is CASSPPSLVRRTDTQYF. The CDR3 region has the DNA TGTGCCAGCTCACCACCGTCGCTGGTGCGCCGCACAGATACGCAGTATTTT.

This clone has just a few counts. This chain connects TRBV10-3 to TRBJ2-7; D perhaps matches TRBD2 (7 bases). V shed 8 bases and J shed 2 bases, with 13 bases lying between them. Germline V CDR1 and CDR2: ENHRY, SYGVKD. This CDR3 has 13 amino acids. DNA for the CDR3: TGTGCCATCGAGGGGGGGACTACCTACGAGCAGTACTTC. Encoded protein: CAIEGGTTYEQYF.

This clone appeared a few times. This chain links TRBV2 with TRBJ1-2; TRBD1 aligns across 7 bases. V shed 8 bases, J shed 3 bases, and the junction held 9 bases outside the gene matches. Germline CDR1 and CDR2: SNHLY and FYNNEI. The CDR3 has 14 amino acids. CDR3 sequence reads: CASGSHGTDYGYTF. CDR3 sequence (DNA): TGTGCCAGCGGCTCTCACGGGACAGACTATGGCTACACCTTC.